One and the same sample provided the 6 T cell receptor beta chains below, sequenced in a study of human T cells and chemical hapten exposure. Stated time point: pre-sensitization, week 0. Treatment of the sample: therapeutic diphenylcyclopropenone sensitization with weekly scalp DPC. Using its own MiXCR run on the RACE reads, TCRdb lists one record per CDR3 protein. This sample has around 350,000 distinct CDR3 sequences, with around 5.5% found just once. The sequenced sample was whole blood, obtained in connection with sensitization to the hapten diphenylcyclopropenone (DPC). The receptors were sampled from a woman under 30 with alopecia areata. Some clones in this sample may be carry-over from other donors' samples.

V gene TRBV6-2 or TRBV6-3 combines with J gene TRBJ2-2; 9 bases line up with TRBD1. Losses at the gene ends were 10 bases for V and 4 bases for J; bases not matched to a gene: 7. This CDR3 is 14 amino acids long. Germline V gives CDR1 MNHEY, CDR2 SVGEGT. Written as DNA, the CDR3 is TGTGCCACCCAGGGACAGGGCGGCACCGGGGAGCTGTTTTTT. This gives the protein CATQGQGGTGELFF.

The chain is built from TRBV7-9 and TRBJ2-3; the D gene could be TRBD1 or TRBD2 (8 bases each). Germline CDR1 reads SEHNR; CDR2 reads FQNEAQ (reference sequence). V lost 9 bases, J lost 0 bases, and 19 bases lay in between. This CDR3 region has 16 residues. The CDR3 spells CARGQEVAGSTDTQYF. In nucleotides, the CDR3 is TGTGCCAGGGGACAGGAGGTAGCGGGAAGCACAGATACGCAGTATTTT.

The V and J genes are TRBV6-4 and TRBJ1-2, with 7 bases that match TRBD1. The V and J ends lost 4 bases and 4 bases, in that order; junction bases with no gene match: 3. Looked up from germline, CDR1 is MRHNA and CDR2 is SNTAGT. CDR3 size: 13 residues. CDR3 sequence: CASSATGAYGYTF. CDR3 in DNA: TGTGCCAGCAGTGCAACAGGGGCCTATGGCTACACCTTC.

This clonotype has at least ten counts. This chain links TRBV6-5 with TRBJ2-7; no definite D call. Trimming removed 3 bases from V and 2 bases from J, with 11 bases in between. Per the germline V gene, CDR1 is MNHEY and CDR2 is SVGAGI. CDR3 size: 14 residues. The CDR3, as DNA: TGTGCCAGCAGTTATGCGGACGGACCCTACGAGCAGTACTTC. Its translation: CASSYADGPYEQYF.

This clonotype was detected ten times or more. V is TRBV6-2 or TRBV6-3 and J is TRBJ1-5, with D perhaps TRBD1 (5 bases). The CDR3 has 14 amino acids. V was trimmed by 5 bases and J by 3 bases, leaving 11 bases between them. Germline values: CDR1 MNHEY, CDR2 SVGEGT. CDR3: CASSRLQDNQPQHF. The CDR3 coding sequence is TGTGCCAGCAGTCGCCTACAGGACAATCAGCCCCAGCATTTT.

This clonotype was seen repeatedly, ten times or more. The rearrangement links TRBV2 to TRBJ1-1; D call uncertain. Trimming shortened V by 7 bases and J by 7 bases, and 10 bases separated the two germline ends. The CDR3 totals 11 residues. Per the germline V gene, CDR1 is SNHLY and CDR2 is FYNNEI. The CDR3 DNA sequence: TGTGCCAGCAAATCGGCAGTTGAAGCTTTCTTT. Its protein is CASKSAVEAFF.